This entry concerns a single T cell receptor beta chain. Its target is not known. PCR employed 60 Vbeta and 13 Jbeta primers. Method: immunoSEQ multiplex PCR; TCRdb's copy keeps in-frame clones and lacks some. The repertoire includes tens of thousands of clones, 70% to 80% of them detected once, and roughly 1.5% sits in the top ten. These data are taken from a study of cytomegalovirus exposure and HLA in healthy donors. Whole-study findings and limits: Researchers reported in a later analysis that a missense DCLRE1C variant was tied to TCR beta V- and J-gene trimming.

The CDR3 length is 16 residues. Germline lookup yields CDR1 ENHRY and CDR2 SYGVKD. J gave up 0 bases and V 6 bases, and 7 bases lay outside the gene matches. The chain links TRBV10-3 to TRBJ1-1, with TRBD1 matching 10 bases. This receptor was taken from a female donor in good health and CMV-seronegative. Sequencing used PBMCs. The CDR3 reads CAISETGGGMNTEAFF. DNA for the CDR3: TGTGCCATCAGCGAGACAGGGGGCGGGATGAACACTGAAGCTTTCTTT.